This TCR beta chain was sequenced during a study of OX40 agonist ivuxolimab in advanced cancers. Prior autoimmune disease or systemic immunosuppression barred patients. TCRdb's copy holds only in-frame clones and misses some; the assay was immunoSEQ multiplex PCR. Of roughly 79,000 clones listed, approximately 80% are singletons. This CDR3 is built from 14 residues. Germline values: CDR1 MDHEN, CDR2 SYDVKM. Trimming stripped 5 bases from V and 3 bases from J, with 11 bases between. This chain links TRBV28 with TRBJ1-5; D is possibly TRBD1 (6 bases). The sequencing used CD4+ or CD8+ T cells sorted from blood, collected in a trial of the OX40 agonist ivuxolimab. This TCR was sampled from an adult with an advanced solid tumor such as melanoma, head and neck, liver or kidney cancer. Here the CDR3 DNA reads TGTGCCAGCAGTCCCGGACAGAACAATCAGCCCCAGCATTTT. The encoded protein is CASSPGQNNQPQHF.